The 5 T cell receptor beta chains given below trace back to one sample, sequenced in a study of shared clonotypes between healthy human individuals. The table came from immunoSEQ multiplex PCR; TCRdb's copy has only in-frame clones and leaves some out. The table includes approximately 2.3 million clones, 93% detected once. The sequenced sample consisted of naive CD4+ T cells from PBMCs. Subset defined: CD45RA+ positively selected. The source of these receptors is a man aged 18 to 35 in good health. Some clones in this sample may be carry-over from other donors' samples.

The chain employs TRBV6-5 and TRBJ1-1; TRBD1 agrees at 8 bases. V was pared by 8 bases and J by 5 bases, with 4 bases of the junction left unmatched. This CDR3 is built from 12 residues. From germline, CDR1 is MNHEY and CDR2 SVGAGI. The CDR3 here is CASQGATTEAFF. DNA for the CDR3: TGTGCCAGCCAGGGGGCGACTACTGAAGCTTTCTTT.

The chain is built from TRBV5-5 and TRBJ2-5, with 10 bases identical to TRBD2. The germline V gene has CDR1 SGHKS and CDR2 YYEKEE (reference sequence). The CDR3 runs to 17 residues. Germline trimming cut 5 bases from V and 4 bases from J; bases unmatched to any gene: 14. The CDR3 bases are TGTGCCAGCAGTCTGGGAACAGCGGGAGGGTGGGGAGAGACCCAGTACTTC. This translates into CASSLGTAGGWGETQYF. The full variable domain, its missing parts supplied by reference TRBV5-5 and TRBJ2-5, is DAGVTQSPTHLIKTRGQQVTLRCSPISGHKSVSWYQQVLGQGPQFIFQYYEKEERGRGNFPDRFSARQFPNYSSELNVNALLLGDSALYLCASSLGTAGGWGETQYFGPGTRLLVL.

The chain is built from TRBV6-6 and TRBJ1-4; unclear D gene. V was shortened by 2 bases and J by 5 bases, with 6 bases between the two germline ends. This CDR3 is 13 amino acids long. Germline V lookup: CDR1 MNHNY, CDR2 SVGAGI (reference sequence). The CDR3 DNA is TGTGCCAGCAGTTACGTGGGAAATGAAAAACTGTTTTTT. Amino acid sequence: CASSYVGNEKLFF.

The gene calls are TRBV9 and TRBJ2-1; D is possibly TRBD1 (6 bases). CDR1 is SGDLS, CDR2 YYNGEE, per germline. The V and J ends lost 3 bases and 11 bases respectively, with 18 bases between them. There are 14 residues in the CDR3. CDR3 DNA sequence: TGTGCCAGCAGCGCCCAAACACAGGGTCCCAAGCAGTTCTTC. It translates to CASSAQTQGPKQFF. The full variable domain, rest sourced from reference TRBV9 and TRBJ2-1, is DSGVTQTPKHLITATGQRVTLRCSPRSGDLSVYWYQQSLDQGLQFLIQYYNGEERAKGNILERFSAQQFPDLHSELNLSSLELGDSALYFCASSAQTQGPKQFFGPGTRLTVL.

V gene TRBV2 combines with J gene TRBJ2-3; possible D gene TRBD1, 5 bases. V was cut by 5 bases and J by 2 bases, with 11 bases left in between. The CDR3 loop spans 14 amino acids. Germline assignment: CDR1 SNHLY and CDR2 FYNNEI. CDR3 nucleotides: TGTGCCAGCAGTCAACGACAGACCACAGATACGCAGTATTTT. This encodes CASSQRQTTDTQYF.